This T cell receptor (beta chain) was captured in a study of T cells after yellow fever vaccination (dated 2019 in TCRdb). Study-wide context: The SMART-Seq v4 Ultra Low Input RNA kit was used to prepare libraries from fractions with low cell numbers. Two healthy male donors, one aged 18 to 29 and one aged 30 to 39 years, were included in the cohort. Bulk TCR alpha and beta repertoires were sequenced longitudinally to track T-cell clones before and after primary and booster YFV17D yellow fever vaccination. Bulk PBMC replicates and cell subsets were isolated from blood drawn at multiple timepoints before and after both primary and secondary immunization.

TCR cDNA was synthesized by 5'RACE template switching, which introduced a universal primer site and unique molecular identifiers. cDNA synthesis was primed from both the TCR alpha and TCR beta constant segments. Libraries were amplified in two PCR steps, with sample barcodes and sequencing adapters added in the second step. Sequencing of libraries was done on Illumina HiSeq 2500 (2x100 bp) or NovaSeq (2x150 bp). Turning to the authors' computational methods: Demultiplexing of reads and collapsing into UMI consensus sequences were performed with MIGEC, and V(D)J alignment was carried out with MiXCR. Clonotypes responding to the vaccine were identified with edgeR on replicate PBMC samples, with the criteria of FDR below 0.01 and a log2 fold change above 5 up to day 15. CD4 or CD8 identity was assigned to each bulk clonotype according to whether the clonotype was present at higher abundance in the sequenced CD4 repertoire or the sequenced CD8 repertoire. TCRdb reprocessing: public reads trimmed at Q25 with fastp, clones called with MiXCR, in-frame beta chains kept. When rows share a CDR3 protein, they turn into one entry using the most common DNA and genes. These V and J calls originate from TCRdb's pipeline instead of the authors' own analysis. The sample table contains 450,000 to 550,000 distinct CDR3 sequences; only one count was recorded for 20% to 25% of them. About 16% of the sample comes from the top ten.

This clonotype has just a few counts. The antigen it recognizes is unknown. No base quality values were provided; no much bigger clone lies one nucleotide off. This specimen's treatment or condition label, per the study, means: live attenuated yellow fever vaccine strain. At each blood-draw timepoint, two biological replicates of bulk PBMCs were obtained. A standard Ficoll-Paque protocol was used to isolate PBMCs from peripheral blood. TriZol was used to extract RNA from bulk PBMCs, from CD4 and CD8 fractions, and from dextramer-positive and dextramer-negative fractions. Findings and caveats that apply to the study as a whole: Only a couple of donors were included in the study, so the extent to which the findings can be generalized is limited. A small share of clonotypes occurred in both CD4 and CD8 compartments, likely arising from convergent recombination. FACS-sorted repertoires could contain abundant contaminating clonotypes from the bulk population, so computational filtering was required. Most clones expanded after primary vaccination were re-detected after the booster (just under 97% of CD4 and approximately 85% of CD8), suggesting broad memory maintenance. Compared with the primary T-cell response, the secondary T-cell response was weaker but faster, peaking on day 5 rather than day 15.

The TCR sequence derives from a young man who received the YFV17D yellow fever vaccine. The sequenced sample was PBMCs, obtained more than 20 days after the first yellow fever vaccination.

The CDR3 here reads CASSYSGLGSEAFF. In nucleotides, the sequence is TGTGCCAGCAGTTACTCGGGGCTTGGGTCTGAAGCTTTCTTT. Recombination linked TRBV6-5 to TRBJ1-1; the D gene is perhaps TRBD1, from 5 matching bases. For CDR1 and CDR2, the germline V gene lists MNHEY and SVGAGI. The germline ends are 11 bases apart after V is trimmed by 0 bases and J by 6 bases. The CDR3 runs 14 amino acids, cysteine and phenylalanine included. Solely the CDR3 DNA is kept, with 42 bases framed from the first base.